This T cell receptor (beta chain) was sequenced during a study of T cells in Graves' hyperthyroidism and ophthalmopathy. Study-level information: Specimen type is peripheral blood, collected at initial diagnosis prior to any treatment. Findings of the study overall: The majority of expanded thyroid clonotypes above 0.001 also appeared in blood. The model's output predicted ophthalmopathy at a median of 6.5 months prior to onset. Ophthalmopathy and stable hyperthyroidism were told apart by a 13 V-J model.

Authors of the study amplified TCR beta CDR3 regions from RNA transcripts. The TCR CDR3 first-round RT-PCR relied on the HTBI primer set. TCRdb called the multiplex PCR reads again in MiXCR, with one record for every CDR3 protein. The sample lists some 300,000 distinct CDR3 sequences; roughly 19% were seen once. This clonotype was seen at least ten times. As yet, its antigen is unknown. Germline CDR1 and CDR2: SNHLY and FYNNEI. V dropped 6 bases and J dropped 3; count of bases not matched to a gene: 7. The CDR3 consists of 15 residues. This sequence joins TRBV2 and TRBJ2-7; 11 bases are shared with TRBD2. The sequencing sample was made of blood. The sequence derives from a man aged 45 to 65 with Graves' ophthalmopathy. CDR3 sequence reads: CASRTGTSGGYEQYF. CDR3 bases: TGTGCCAGCAGGACTGGGACTAGCGGAGGCTACGAGCAGTACTTC.